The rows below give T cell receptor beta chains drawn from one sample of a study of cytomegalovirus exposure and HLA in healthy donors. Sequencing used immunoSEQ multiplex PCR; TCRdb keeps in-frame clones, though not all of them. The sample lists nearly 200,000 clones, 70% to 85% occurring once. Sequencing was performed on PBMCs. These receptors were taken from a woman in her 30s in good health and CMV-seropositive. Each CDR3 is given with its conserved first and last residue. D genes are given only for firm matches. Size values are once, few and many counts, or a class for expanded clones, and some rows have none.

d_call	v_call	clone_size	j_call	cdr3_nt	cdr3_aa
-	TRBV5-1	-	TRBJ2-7	TGCGCCAGCAGCTTGACCCGGGGGTACGAGCAGTACTTC	CASSLTRGYEQYF
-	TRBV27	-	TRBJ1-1	TGTGCCAGCAGTTTATTGGGGCGGACGACTGAAGCTTTCTTT	CASSLLGRTTEAFF
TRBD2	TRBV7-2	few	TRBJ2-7	TGTGCCAGCAGCTTAAATATAGCGGGAGCGGGTGAGCAGTACTTC	CASSLNIAGAGEQYF
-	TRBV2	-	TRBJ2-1	TGTGCCAGCAGTGACGAGCTAGCGAGCAATGAGCAGTTCTTC	CASSDELASNEQFF
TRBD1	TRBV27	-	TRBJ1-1	TGTGCCAGCAGCTACAGGGACAGGGGGTACACTGAAGCTTTCTTT	CASSYRDRGYTEAFF
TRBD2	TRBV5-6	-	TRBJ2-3	TGTGCCAGCAGCTTGGGCGGGGGAGCCGCAGATACGCAGTATTTT	CASSLGGGAADTQYF
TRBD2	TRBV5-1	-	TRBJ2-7	TGCGCCAGCAGCTCGGATAGCGGGAGGAGGCGCGAGCAGTACTTC	CASSSDSGRRREQYF
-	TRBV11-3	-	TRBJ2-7	TGTGCCAGCAGCTTAAGCCGGCAGGGAGGCGAGCAGTACTTC	CASSLSRQGGEQYF
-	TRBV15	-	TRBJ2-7	TGTGCCACCAGCAGAGATCGAGGGCTGGGCTACGAGCAGTACTTC	CATSRDRGLGYEQYF
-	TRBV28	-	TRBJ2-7	TGTGCCAGCAGCCTTACTAGCAGCATCTACGAGCAGTACTTC	CASSLTSSIYEQYF
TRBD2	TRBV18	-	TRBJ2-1	TGTGCCAGCAGTTCCACTAGCGGGAGGGGTAGTGAGCAGTTCTTC	CASSSTSGRGSEQFF
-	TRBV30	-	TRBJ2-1	TGTGCCTGGAGTAAGTCGGGTCCCCGGCAGTTCTTC	CAWSKSGPRQFF
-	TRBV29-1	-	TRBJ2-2	TGCAGCGTTGGTAGTATAAACACCGGGGAGCTGTTTTTT	CSVGSINTGELFF
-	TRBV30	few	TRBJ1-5	TGTGCCTGGAGTAGACAGTCAAATCAGCCCCAGCATTTT	CAWSRQSNQPQHF
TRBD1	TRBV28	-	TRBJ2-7	TGTGCCAGCAGAAAATGGACAGGAGCCTACGAGCAGTACTTC	CASRKWTGAYEQYF
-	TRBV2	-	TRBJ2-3	TGTGCCAGCAGTGAATTTAACTCCGATACGCAGTATTTT	CASSEFNSDTQYF
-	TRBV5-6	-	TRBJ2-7	TGTGCCAGCAGCTTGCCAGGGAACAATTACGAGCAGTACTTC	CASSLPGNNYEQYF
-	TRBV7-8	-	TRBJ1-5	TGTGCCAGCAGCTTACGGGAGCATAGCAATCAGCCCCAGCATTTT	CASSLREHSNQPQHF
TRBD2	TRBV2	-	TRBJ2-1	TGTGCCAGCAGTGACGCGGGAGTCTACAATGAGCAGTTCTTC	CASSDAGVYNEQFF
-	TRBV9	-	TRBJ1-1	TGTGCCAGCAGCGAGGAGGGGAGGGGTACTGAAGCTTTCTTT	CASSEEGRGTEAFF
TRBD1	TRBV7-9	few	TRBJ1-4	TGTGCCAGCAGCTTAGGACAGGGAAAGGCCAAACTGTTTTTT	CASSLGQGKAKLFF
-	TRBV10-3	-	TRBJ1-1	TGTGCCATCAGTGCAGGAATCGACACTGAAGCTTTCTTT	CAISAGIDTEAFF
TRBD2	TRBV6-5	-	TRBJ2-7	TGTGCCAGCAGTACCCGACTAGCGGGAGCCTACGAGCAGTACTTC	CASSTRLAGAYEQYF
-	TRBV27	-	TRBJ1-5	TGTGCCAGCAGTCCAAACAGGGCTGGTAATCAGCCCCAGCATTTT	CASSPNRAGNQPQHF
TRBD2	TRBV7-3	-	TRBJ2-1	TGTGCCAGCAGCCGCCAGGGGACTAGCGTCTACAATGAGCAGTTCTTC	CASSRQGTSVYNEQFF
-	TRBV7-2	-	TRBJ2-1	TGTGCCAGCAGCTTAGCGGCTAGCTCCTACAATGAGCAGTTCTTC	CASSLAASSYNEQFF
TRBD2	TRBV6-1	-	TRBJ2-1	TGTGCCAGCAGTGAATCTAGCGGCTTCTACAATGAGCAGTTCTTC	CASSESSGFYNEQFF
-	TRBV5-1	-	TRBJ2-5	TGCGCCAGCAGCTTGGCCGGTTTTTTCGAGGAGACCCAGTACTTC	CASSLAGFFEETQYF
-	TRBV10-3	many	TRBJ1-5	TGTGCCGCAGCTGGAGGGGAGAATTACAATCAGCCCCAGCATTTT	CAAAGGENYNQPQHF
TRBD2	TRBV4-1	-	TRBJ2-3	TGCGCCAGCAGCCAAGATTCTGCGGGACTAGCGGTCCGAGTGGATACGCAGTATTTT	CASSQDSAGLAVRVDTQYF
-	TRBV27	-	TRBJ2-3	TGTGCCAGCAGTTTATACGCAGGGTTTGGCACAGATACGCAGTATTTT	CASSLYAGFGTDTQYF
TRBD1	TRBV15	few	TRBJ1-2	TGTGCCACCAGCATAGACAGGGATCATGGCTACACCTTC	CATSIDRDHGYTF
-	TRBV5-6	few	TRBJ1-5	TGTGCCAGCAGCTTCAGGGCAGGGAATCAGCCCCAGCATTTT	CASSFRAGNQPQHF
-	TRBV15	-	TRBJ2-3	TGTGCCACCAGCCGAGGATGGCTCACAGATACGCAGTATTTT	CATSRGWLTDTQYF
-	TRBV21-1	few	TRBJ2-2	TGTGCCAGCAGATCAGAGAACACCGGGGAGCTGTTTTTT	CASRSENTGELFF
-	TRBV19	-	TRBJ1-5	TGTGCCAGTAATAGGAGGGAAGGGGATAGCAATCAGCCCCAGCATTTT	CASNRREGDSNQPQHF
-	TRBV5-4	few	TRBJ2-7	TGTGCCAGCAGCTTGGCCCGCATAGAGGACGAGCAGTACTTC	CASSLARIEDEQYF
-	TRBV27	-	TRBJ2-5	TGTGCCAGCAGTTTATCCCAGATCGAGACCCAGTACTTC	CASSLSQIETQYF
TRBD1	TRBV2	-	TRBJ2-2	TGTGCCAGCAGGGACAGGGGTGCCGGGGAGCTGTTTTTT	CASRDRGAGELFF
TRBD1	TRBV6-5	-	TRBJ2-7	TGTGCCAGCAGTTACCTCGGGACAGTCCGCTACGAGCAGTACTTC	CASSYLGTVRYEQYF
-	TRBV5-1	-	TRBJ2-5	TGCGCCAGCAACCGGGAGAGGGAGACCCAGTACTTC	CASNRERETQYF
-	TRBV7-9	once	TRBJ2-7	TGTGCCAGCAGCTACAGCGGGTCTTCCTACGAGCAGTACTTC	CASSYSGSSYEQYF
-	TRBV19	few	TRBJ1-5	TGTGCCAGTAGTATCGAGGGATACAGCAATCAGCCCCAGCATTTT	CASSIEGYSNQPQHF
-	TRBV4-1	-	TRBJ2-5	TGCGCCAGCAGCTTCGCCGGGACACAACTTTTCCAAGAGACCCAGTACTTC	CASSFAGTQLFQETQYF
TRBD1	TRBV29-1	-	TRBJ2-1	TGCAGCGTTGAACCCAGGGGGCGTTTTTCGGCTACACATGAGCAGTTCTTC	CSVEPRGRFSATHEQFF
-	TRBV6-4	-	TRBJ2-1	TGTGCCAGCACGTGTAGCTCCTACAATGAGCAGTTCTTC	CASTCSSYNEQFF
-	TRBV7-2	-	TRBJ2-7	TGTGCCAGCAGCTTAGCGGAGGGGGCCCACAAGTACTTC	CASSLAEGAHKYF
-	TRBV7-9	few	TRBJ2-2	TGTGCCAGCAGCCCCCGGGAAGCGAACACCGGGGAGCTGTTTTTT	CASSPREANTGELFF
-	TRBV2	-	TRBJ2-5	TGTGCCAGCAGAGGACAGCGACAAGAGACCCAGTACTTC	CASRGQRQETQYF
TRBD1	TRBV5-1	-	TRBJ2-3	TGCGCCAGCAGCTTGGAAGACAGGGTTGGTACAGATACGCAGTATTTT	CASSLEDRVGTDTQYF
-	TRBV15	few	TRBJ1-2	TGTGCCACCAGCATACGGGGTGGGTCCTATGGCTACACCTTC	CATSIRGGSYGYTF